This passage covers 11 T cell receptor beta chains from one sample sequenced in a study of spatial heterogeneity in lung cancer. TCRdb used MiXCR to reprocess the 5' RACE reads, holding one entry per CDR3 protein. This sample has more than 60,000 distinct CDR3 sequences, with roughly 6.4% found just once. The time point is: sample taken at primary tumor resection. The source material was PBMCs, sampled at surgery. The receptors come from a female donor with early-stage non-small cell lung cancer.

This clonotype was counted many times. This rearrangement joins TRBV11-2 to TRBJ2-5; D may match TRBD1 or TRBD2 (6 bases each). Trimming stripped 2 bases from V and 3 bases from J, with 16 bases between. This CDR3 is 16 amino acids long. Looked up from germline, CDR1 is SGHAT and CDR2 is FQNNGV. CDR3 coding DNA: TGTGCCAGCAGCTTAAGGGGGGTTGAATCTAAAGAGACCCAGTACTTC. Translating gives CASSLRGVESKETQYF.

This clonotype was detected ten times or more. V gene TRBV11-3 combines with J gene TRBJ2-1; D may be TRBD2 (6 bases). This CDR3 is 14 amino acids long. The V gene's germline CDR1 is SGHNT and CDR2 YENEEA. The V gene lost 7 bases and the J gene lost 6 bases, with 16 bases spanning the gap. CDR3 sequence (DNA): TGTGCCAGCACCCCGTCGGAGGGGACCAATGAGCAGTTCTTC. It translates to CASTPSEGTNEQFF.

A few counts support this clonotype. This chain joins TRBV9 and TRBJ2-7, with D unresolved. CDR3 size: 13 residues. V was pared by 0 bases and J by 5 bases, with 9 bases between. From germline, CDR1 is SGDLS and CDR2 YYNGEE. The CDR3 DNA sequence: TGTGCCAGCAGCGTAGGGACCGGAGACGAGCAGTACTTC. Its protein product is CASSVGTGDEQYF. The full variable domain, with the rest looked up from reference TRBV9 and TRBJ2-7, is DSGVTQTPKHLITATGQRVTLRCSPRSGDLSVYWYQQSLDQGLQFLIQYYNGEERAKGNILERFSAQQFPDLHSELNLSSLELGDSALYFCASSVGTGDEQYFGPGTRLTVT.

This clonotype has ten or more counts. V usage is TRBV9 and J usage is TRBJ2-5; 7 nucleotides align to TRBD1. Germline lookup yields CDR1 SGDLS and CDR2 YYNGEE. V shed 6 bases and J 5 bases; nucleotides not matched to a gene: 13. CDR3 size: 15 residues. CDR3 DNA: TGTGCCAGCACCTTACAGGGGTTGGCTGGGGAGACCCAGTACTTC. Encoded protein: CASTLQGLAGETQYF.

The CDR3 sequence is CASVADTGELFF. Written as DNA, the CDR3 is TGTGCCAGCGTCGCGGACACCGGGGAGCTGTTTTTT. The rearrangement links TRBV6-1 to TRBJ2-2; no clear D. The CDR3 consists of 12 residues. Germline values: CDR1 MNHNS, CDR2 SASEGT. With 8 bases removed from V and 3 bases from J, the gap between germline ends came to 7 bases.

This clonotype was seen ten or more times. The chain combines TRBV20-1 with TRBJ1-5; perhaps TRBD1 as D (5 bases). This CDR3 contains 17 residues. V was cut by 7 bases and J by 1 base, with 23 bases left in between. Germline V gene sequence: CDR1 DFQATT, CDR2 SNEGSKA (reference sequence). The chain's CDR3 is CSVAAGGVTRSNQPQHF. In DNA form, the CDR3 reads TGCAGTGTTGCCGCTGGGGGGGTAACTAGGAGCAATCAGCCCCAGCATTTT.

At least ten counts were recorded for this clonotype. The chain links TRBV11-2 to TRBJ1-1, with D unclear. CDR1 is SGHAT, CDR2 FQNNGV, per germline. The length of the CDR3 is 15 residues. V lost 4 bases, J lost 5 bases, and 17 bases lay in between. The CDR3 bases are TGTGCCAGCAGCTCCAGGACCGACGGGAATACTGAAGCTTTCTTT. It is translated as CASSSRTDGNTEAFF.

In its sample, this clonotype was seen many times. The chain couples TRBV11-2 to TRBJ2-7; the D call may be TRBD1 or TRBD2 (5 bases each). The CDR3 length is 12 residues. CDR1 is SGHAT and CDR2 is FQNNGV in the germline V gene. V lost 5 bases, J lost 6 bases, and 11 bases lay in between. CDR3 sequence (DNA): TGTGCCAGCAGCCTTGGGACGGGCGAGCAGTACTTC. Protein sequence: CASSLGTGEQYF.

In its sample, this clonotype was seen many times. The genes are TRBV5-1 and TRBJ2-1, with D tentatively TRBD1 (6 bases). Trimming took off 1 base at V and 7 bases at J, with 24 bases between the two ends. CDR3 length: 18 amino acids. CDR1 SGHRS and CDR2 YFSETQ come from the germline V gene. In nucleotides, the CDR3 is TGCGCCAGCAGCTTGTGGGGTCGGCTAGCTGAGAGGGGGAATGAGCAGTTCTTC. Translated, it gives CASSLWGRLAERGNEQFF.

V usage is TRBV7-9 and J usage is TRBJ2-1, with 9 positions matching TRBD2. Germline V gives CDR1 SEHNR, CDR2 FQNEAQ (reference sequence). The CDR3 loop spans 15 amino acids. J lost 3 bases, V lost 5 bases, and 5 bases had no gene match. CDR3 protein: CASSLGTSRYNEQFF. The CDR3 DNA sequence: TGTGCCAGCAGCCTAGGGACTAGCCGCTACAATGAGCAGTTCTTC.

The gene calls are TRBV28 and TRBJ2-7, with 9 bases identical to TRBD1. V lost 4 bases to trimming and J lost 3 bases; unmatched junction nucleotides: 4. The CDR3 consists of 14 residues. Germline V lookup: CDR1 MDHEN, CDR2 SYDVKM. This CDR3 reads CASSSGTGYYEQYV. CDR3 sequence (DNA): TGTGCCAGCAGTTCCGGGACAGGGTACTACGAGCAGTACGTC.